Listed below are T cell receptor beta chains from one sample, sequenced in a study of early T cells in non-severe SARS-CoV-2 infection. TCRdb fed the 5' RACE reads into MiXCR, producing one record per CDR3 protein. The sample includes about 77,000 distinct CDR3 sequences, 8.5% to 10% of them seen just once. What was sequenced was whole blood. These TCRs come from an adult who was a healthcare worker with PCR-confirmed SARS-CoV-2 infection or an uninfected control (not recorded which). CDR3s include the opening cysteine and the closing phenylalanine or tryptophan. Each record gives: clone size, J gene, D gene, V gene, CDR3 DNA, CDR3 protein. D genes are given only for firm matches. The size field is filled for only some rows; it gives once, few, many or a size class.

many,TRBJ1-2,NA,TRBV20-1,TGCAGTGCTAGGCCCGCCGTTGGAAGGGCTAACTATGGCTACACCTTC,CSARPAVGRANYGYTF
NA,TRBJ2-7,NA,TRBV28,TGTGCCAGCAGTTCCTCGTGGCCCCACCCTTCCTACGAGCAGTACTTC,CASSSSWPHPSYEQYF
few,TRBJ2-3,NA,TRBV28,TGTGCCAGCAGTTTACCAGGAGGATTCACAGATACGCAGTATTTT,CASSLPGGFTDTQYF
NA,TRBJ2-5,NA,TRBV4-1,TGCGCCAGCAGCCAAGTAGGTGCCCTCCAAGAGACCCAGTACTTC,CASSQVGALQETQYF
many,TRBJ1-5,TRBD1,TRBV27,TGTGCCAGCAGTTTAGTCGGACAGGGCACTCAGCCCCAGCATTTT,CASSLVGQGTQPQHF
NA,TRBJ2-1,TRBD2,TRBV7-9,TGTGCCAGCAGCCAATATAGCGGGAGTTTCGACAATGAGCAGTTCTTC,CASSQYSGSFDNEQFF
NA,TRBJ2-5,TRBD2,TRBV6-5,TGTGCCAGCAGTTACTCGCCTAGCGGGAGCGGGGCGGGTGAAGAGACCCAGTACTTC,CASSYSPSGSGAGEETQYF
few,TRBJ1-2,NA,TRBV6-2/TRBV6-3,TGTGCCAGCGGCAGGGGAGGCTACACCTTC,CASGRGGYTF
many,TRBJ2-1,TRBD2,TRBV14,TGTGCCAGCAGCCAACTTTGGGCTAGCGGAGTTAGCTCCTACAATGAGCAGTTCTTC,CASSQLWASGVSSYNEQFF
many,TRBJ2-2,NA,TRBV29-1,TGCAGCGTTGGACGGGACTTAAACACCGGGGAGCTGTTTTTT,CSVGRDLNTGELFF
many,TRBJ2-1,NA,TRBV7-9,TGTGCCAGCAGCCCCTGGGACAAGGGGAATGAGCAGTTCTTC,CASSPWDKGNEQFF
few,TRBJ1-6,NA,TRBV7-9,TGTGCCAGCAGCCCAAATTTACGTTCACCCCTCCACTTT,CASSPNLRSPLHF
many,TRBJ2-3,NA,TRBV11-2,TGTGCCAGCAGCTTAGAGGCCAGGAAGGGAGATACGCAGTATTTT,CASSLEARKGDTQYF
few,TRBJ2-1,TRBD2,TRBV20-1,TGCAGTGCTGACTACGGGACTACAATCAATGAGCAGTTCTTC,CSADYGTTINEQFF
medium-sized,TRBJ2-7,TRBD1,TRBV28,TGTGCCAGCAGTTCGACCGGACAGGGCTCCTACGAGCAGTACTTC,CASSSTGQGSYEQYF
few,TRBJ1-1,NA,TRBV20-1,TGCAGTGCGCTAGGTTGGAACACTGAAGCTTTCTTT,CSALGWNTEAFF